What follows are 25 T cell receptor beta chains derived from one specimen sequenced in a study of cytomegalovirus exposure and HLA in healthy donors. It was with 60 Vbeta and 13 Jbeta primers that the PCR ran. Sequenced by immunoSEQ multiplex PCR; TCRdb stores in-frame clones only, minus some. The table records about 80,000 clones, around 77% of them present only once. Sequences were obtained from PBMCs. The source is a man aged 45 to 65 in good health and CMV-seronegative.

The rearrangement links TRBV10-2 to TRBJ1-6; 7 nucleotides line up with TRBD1. Losses at the gene ends were 6 bases for V and 7 bases for J; bases not matched to a gene: 9. CDR1 is WSHSY and CDR2 is SAAADI in the germline V gene. The CDR3 runs 15 residues. The CDR3 DNA follows: TGCGCCAGCAGAGCCGGGACAGCAAAGAATTCACCCCTCCACTTT. It codes for CASRAGTAKNSPLHF.

This rearrangement joins TRBV19 to TRBJ2-1; 8 positions match TRBD2. This CDR3 has 15 amino acids. Per germline, CDR1 LNHDA and CDR2 SQIVND (reference sequence). V lost 8 bases to trimming and J lost 5 bases; unmatched junction nucleotides: 11. CDR3 coding DNA: TGTGCCAGTGGCCTCGGGGGGGGTCGGGACAATGAGCAGTTCTTC. Its protein product is CASGLGGGRDNEQFF.

For this clone: Germline and junction disagree at one end, which may indicate a read error. The chain joins TRBV7-9 to TRBJ2-7; 13 bases agree with TRBD2. There are 17 residues in the CDR3. The V gene's germline CDR1 is SEHNR and CDR2 FQNEAQ (reference sequence). CDR3 residues: CSSSLGVTSGGAYEQYF. CDR3 bases: TGTTCCAGCAGCTTAGGAGTTACTAGCGGGGGGGCCTACGAGCAGTACTTC.

V usage is TRBV6-4 and J usage is TRBJ2-1; the match to TRBD2 covers 11 bases. The germline V gene has CDR1 MRHNA and CDR2 SNTAGT. J lost 7 bases, V lost 3 bases, and 5 bases had no gene match. The CDR3 extends over 15 amino acids. This chain's CDR3 is CASSEGLAEPNEQFF. The CDR3 DNA is TGTGCCAGCAGTGAGGGACTAGCGGAACCTAATGAGCAGTTCTTC.

This chain joins TRBV5-1 and TRBJ1-2; TRBD1 might be the D (5 bases). Germline CDR1 and CDR2: SGHRS and YFSETQ. V was pared by 0 bases and J by 3 bases, with 9 bases between. The CDR3 loop spans 14 amino acids. The CDR3 sequence: CASSLAGGDYGYTF. CDR3 in DNA: TGCGCCAGCAGCTTGGCTGGGGGGGACTATGGCTACACCTTC.

CDR3 nucleotides: TGTGCCAGCAGCTTACTCTTAGGGGGGAACACCGGGGAGCTGTTTTTT. Residues: CASSLLLGGNTGELFF. J is TRBJ2-2 and V is TRBV7-9; D is perhaps TRBD1 (6 bases). The V gene lost 2 bases and the J gene lost 1 base, with 11 bases spanning the gap. The CDR3 length is 16 residues. Germline V gene sequence: CDR1 SEHNR, CDR2 FQNEAQ (reference sequence).

V usage is TRBV28 and J usage is TRBJ1-5; TRBD1 might be the D (6 bases). This CDR3 comprises 14 residues. Germline loops: CDR1 MDHEN, CDR2 SYDVKM. With 8 bases removed from V and 4 bases from J, the gap between germline ends came to 15 bases. The CDR3, as DNA: TGTGCCAGCTACAGCGGGACAACTAATCAGCCCCAGCATTTT. This sequence encodes CASYSGTTNQPQHF.

The rearrangement links TRBV14 to TRBJ2-1; 11 bases align to TRBD2. V trimming: 4 bases; J trimming: 8 bases; junction bases outside the gene matches: 13. CDR1 and CDR2 from the germline V gene are SGHDN and FVKESK. The CDR3 extends over 17 amino acids. CDR3 sequence: CASSRGSGGAGPDEQFF. CDR3 DNA sequence: TGTGCCAGCAGCCGGGGTAGCGGGGGGGCCGGGCCCGATGAGCAGTTCTTC.

The V and J genes are TRBV7-9 and TRBJ2-1; TRBD2 matches at 15 bases. The germline V gene encodes CDR1 SEHNR and CDR2 FQNEAQ (reference sequence). The CDR3 has 16 residues. With V trimmed by 3 bases and J by 7 bases, 4 bases remained unmatched. The CDR3 spells CASSFWTSGGANEQFF. In DNA form, the CDR3 reads TGTGCCAGCAGCTTCTGGACTAGCGGGGGGGCGAATGAGCAGTTCTTC.

The count of this clone is one. The J gene is TRBJ1-6, the V gene TRBV2, with D perhaps matching TRBD1 (6 bases). The V end was cut by 6 bases, the J end by 8 bases, with 14 bases between. CDR1 and CDR2 from the germline V gene are SNHLY and FYNNEI. This CDR3 comprises 14 residues. The CDR3 DNA reads as TGTGCCAGCAGGGGGGCTTCAGAAGATTCACCCCTCCACTTT. Its translation: CASRGASEDSPLHF.

Of note for this clone: The junction departs from germline at one end; a sequencing error may be responsible. The genes are TRBV30 and TRBJ1-4; D is unresolved. From germline, CDR1 is GTSNPN and CDR2 SVGIG (reference sequence). The CDR3 is made up of 16 amino acids. The CDR3 nucleotides read TGTGCCTGGGGTGTAACAATTATAACAACTAATGAAAAACTGTTTTTT. Protein sequence: CAWGVTIITTNEKLFF.

This chain links TRBV5-1 with TRBJ1-1; D perhaps matches TRBD1 (5 bases). From germline, CDR1 is SGHRS and CDR2 YFSETQ. This CDR3 has 18 residues. V lost 10 bases and J 0 bases, leaving 28 bases between the germline ends. CDR3 sequence reads: CAGEVRQRKRSMNTEAFF. In DNA, the CDR3 is TGCGCCGGCGAGGTTCGACAGCGTAAAAGAAGCATGAACACTGAAGCTTTCTTT.

The V and J genes are TRBV9 and TRBJ2-2; D is unclear. Germline V CDR1 and CDR2: SGDLS, YYNGEE. The germline V and J ends were trimmed by 4 bases and 7 bases, with 17 bases remaining between them. The CDR3 extends over 15 amino acids. The CDR3 loop reads CASSPYRDQYGELFF. DNA for the CDR3: TGTGCCAGCAGCCCATACAGAGACCAGTACGGGGAGCTGTTTTTT.

The CDR3 reads CASSLAQSPNQRSYNEQFF. DNA of the CDR3: TGCGCCAGCAGCTTGGCCCAGTCCCCGAACCAAAGATCCTACAATGAGCAGTTCTTC. This sequence joins TRBV5-1 and TRBJ2-1, with D unclear. V gave up 0 bases and J gave up 1 base, with 20 bases separating them. Germline V gene sequence: CDR1 SGHRS, CDR2 YFSETQ. The CDR3 length is 19 residues.

The chain has TRBV28 and TRBJ1-4; D is uncertain. V was shortened by 7 bases and J by 3 bases, with 15 bases between the two germline ends. Germline CDR1 MDHEN, CDR2 SYDVKM. The CDR3 extends over 15 amino acids. As DNA, the CDR3 is TGTGCCAGCACCTTGGCCGCTTGGTCTAATGAAAAACTGTTTTTT. It encodes CASTLAAWSNEKLFF.

V is TRBV11-3 and J is TRBJ1-4; possible D gene TRBD1, 5 bases. The V gene lost 3 bases and the J gene lost 8 bases, with 10 bases spanning the gap. The CDR3 is made up of 13 amino acids. The germline V gene encodes CDR1 SGHNT and CDR2 YENEEA. The chain's CDR3 is CASSLQGSEKLFF. The CDR3 DNA reads TGTGCCAGCAGCTTGCAGGGCAGCGAAAAACTGTTTTTT.

The chain recombines TRBV2 with TRBJ2-5; 7 positions agree with TRBD1. The CDR3 sequence is 14 residues long. With 4 bases clipped from V and 5 bases from J, the junction kept 7 bases outside the gene matches. Germline assignment: CDR1 SNHLY and CDR2 FYNNEI. The chain's CDR3 is CASSAQGVGETQYF. For the CDR3, the DNA is TGTGCCAGCAGTGCTCAGGGGGTCGGGGAGACCCAGTACTTC.

This clone showed up just a few times. The chain carries TRBV28 and TRBJ1-5; 9 positions match TRBD1. The CDR3 is 15 amino acids. J was trimmed by 6 bases and V by 5 bases; bases with no gene match: 8. The V gene's germline CDR1 is MDHEN and CDR2 SYDVKM. For the CDR3, the DNA is TGTGCCAGCAGTCGTGCGGACAGGGGCCGTCAGCCCCAGCATTTT. Translating gives CASSRADRGRQPQHF. The full variable domain, its missing parts supplied by reference TRBV28 and TRBJ1-5, is DVKVTQSSRYLVKRTGEKVFLECVQDMDHENMFWYRQDPGLGLRLIYFSYDVKMKEKGDIPEGYSVSREKKERFSLILESASTNQTSMYLCASSRADRGRQPQHFGDGTRLSIL.

In nucleotides, the CDR3 is TGTGCCAGCAGCTTAGAACCGTCAGTGAACACTGAAGCTTTCTTT. This encodes CASSLEPSVNTEAFF. The chain links TRBV7-2 to TRBJ1-1; D gene ambiguous. V was clipped by 1 base and J by 0 bases, with 9 bases between them. This CDR3 has 15 residues. Per the germline V gene, CDR1 is SGHTA and CDR2 is FQGNSA.

The rearrangement links TRBV28 to TRBJ2-4; unclear D gene. The CDR3 contains 14 residues. Trimming shortened V by 5 bases and J by 3 bases, and 11 bases separated the two germline ends. Germline V gene lookup returns CDR1 MDHEN and CDR2 SYDVKM. CDR3 protein: CASSPRFGKNIQYF. For the CDR3, the DNA is TGTGCCAGCAGTCCCCGGTTTGGCAAAAACATTCAGTACTTC.

The chain uses TRBV7-9 and TRBJ2-7; 9 nucleotides align to TRBD1. The junction had 5 bases not matched to a gene; V was cut back by 3 bases and J by 5 bases. The CDR3 totals 14 residues. Germline V gene sequence: CDR1 SEHNR, CDR2 FQNEAQ (reference sequence). The CDR3: CASSLGQGINEQYF. The CDR3 region has the DNA TGTGCCAGCAGCTTGGGACAGGGCATCAACGAGCAGTACTTC.

The V and J genes are TRBV6-1 and TRBJ1-4; D is unclear. CDR1 and CDR2 (germline): MNHNS, SASEGT. V lost 4 bases, J lost 4 bases, and 7 bases lay in between. This CDR3 has 13 amino acids. The CDR3, as DNA: TGTGCCAGCAGTGCGAACAATAATGAAAAACTGTTTTTT. Translation gives CASSANNNEKLFF.

CDR3 residues: CASRSGSLVSGANVLTF. The CDR3 nucleotides are TGTGCCAGCAGGTCAGGGTCCCTAGTCTCTGGGGCCAACGTCCTGACTTTC. This rearrangement joins TRBV5-4 to TRBJ2-6; D is possibly TRBD1 (5 bases). Germline CDR1 and CDR2: SGHNT and YYREEE (reference sequence). This CDR3 contains 17 residues. The V gene lost 5 bases and the J gene lost 0 bases, with 15 bases spanning the gap. Complete variable domain (other parts from reference TRBV5-4 and TRBJ2-6): ETGVTQSPTHLIKTRGQQVTLRCSSQSGHNTVSWYQQALGQGPQFIFQYYREEENGRGNFPPRFSGLQFPNYSSELNVNALELDDSALYLCASRSGSLVSGANVLTFGAGSRLTVL.

About this clone itself: Germline is not matched at one junction end, which may reflect a read error. This chain links TRBV9 with TRBJ1-1, with 9 bases matching TRBD1. Germline assignment: CDR1 SGDLS and CDR2 YYNGEE. The CDR3 is made up of 13 amino acids. For the CDR3, the DNA is TGTGCCAGCACCCCGATCCCGGGACAGGGCCGGTATTTT. It translates to CASTPIPGQGRYF. The whole variable domain, filled in from reference TRBV9 and TRBJ1-1, reads DSGVTQTPKHLITATGQRVTLRCSPRSGDLSVYWYQQSLDQGLQFLIQYYNGEERAKGNILERFSAQQFPDLHSELNLSSLELGDSALYFCASTPIPGQGRYFGQGTRLTVV.

V is TRBV10-3 and J is TRBJ2-1; the match to TRBD2 covers 9 bases. The V segment lost 2 bases and the J segment 5 bases; nucleotides outside the gene matches: 16. The germline V gene encodes CDR1 ENHRY and CDR2 SYGVKD. This CDR3 is 19 amino acids long. The DNA of the CDR3 is TGTGCCATCAGTGAGCCCCGCCTTCGAGCGGGGGGCGGACACAATGAGCAGTTCTTC. The encoded protein is CAISEPRLRAGGGHNEQFF.